This TCR beta chain was captured by sequencing in a study of cytomegalovirus exposure and HLA in healthy donors. The table lists this clone with a count of one. PCR was performed using 60 Vbeta and 13 Jbeta primers. Some clones are missing from TCRdb's copy, which holds only in-frame ones; the method was immunoSEQ multiplex PCR. The sample records about 190,000 clones, over 80% being singletons. Sequenced: PBMCs. The clonotype originates from a woman aged 45-59 years in good health and CMV-seropositive.

The CDR3 region is CASSIDRGHYEQYF. For the CDR3, the DNA is TGTGCCAGTAGTATCGACAGGGGACACTACGAGCAGTACTTC. This rearrangement joins TRBV19 to TRBJ2-7; TRBD1 agrees at 8 bases. The CDR3 length is 14 residues. Germline assignment: CDR1 LNHDA and CDR2 SQIVND (reference sequence). J gave up 3 bases and V 3 bases, and 4 bases lay outside the gene matches.